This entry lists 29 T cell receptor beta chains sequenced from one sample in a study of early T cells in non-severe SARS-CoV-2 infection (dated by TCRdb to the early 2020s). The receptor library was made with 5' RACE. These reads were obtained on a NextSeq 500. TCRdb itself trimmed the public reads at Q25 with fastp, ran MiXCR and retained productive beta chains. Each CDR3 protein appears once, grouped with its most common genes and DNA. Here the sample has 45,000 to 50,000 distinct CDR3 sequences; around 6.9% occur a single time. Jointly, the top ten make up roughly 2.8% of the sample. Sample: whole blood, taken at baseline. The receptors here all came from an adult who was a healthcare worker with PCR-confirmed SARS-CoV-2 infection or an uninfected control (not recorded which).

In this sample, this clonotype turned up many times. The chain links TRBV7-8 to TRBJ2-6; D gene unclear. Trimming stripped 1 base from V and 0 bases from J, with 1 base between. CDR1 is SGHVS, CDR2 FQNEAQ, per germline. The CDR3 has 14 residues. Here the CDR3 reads CASSLGSGANVLTF. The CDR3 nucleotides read TGTGCCAGCAGCTTAGGCTCTGGGGCCAACGTCCTGACTTTC.

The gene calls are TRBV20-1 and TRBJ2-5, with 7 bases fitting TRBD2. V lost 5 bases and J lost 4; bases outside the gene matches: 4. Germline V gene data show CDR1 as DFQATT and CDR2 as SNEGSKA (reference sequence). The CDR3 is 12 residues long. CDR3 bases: TGCAGTGCTCCACGGGGGGTAGAGACCCAGTACTTC. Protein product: CSAPRGVETQYF.

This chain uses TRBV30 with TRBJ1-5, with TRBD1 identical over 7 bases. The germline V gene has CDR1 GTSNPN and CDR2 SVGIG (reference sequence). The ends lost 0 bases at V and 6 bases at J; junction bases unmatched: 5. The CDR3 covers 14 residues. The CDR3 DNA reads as TGTGCCTGGAGTGTTGGGACAGAAAGTCAGCCCCAGCATTTT. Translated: CAWSVGTESQPQHF.

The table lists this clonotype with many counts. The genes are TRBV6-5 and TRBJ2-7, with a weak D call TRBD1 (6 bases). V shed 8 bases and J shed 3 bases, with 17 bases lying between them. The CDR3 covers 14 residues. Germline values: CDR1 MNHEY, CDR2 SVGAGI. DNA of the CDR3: TGTGCCAGCCACTCCGGACAGATCATCTACGAGCAGTACTTC. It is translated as CASHSGQIIYEQYF.

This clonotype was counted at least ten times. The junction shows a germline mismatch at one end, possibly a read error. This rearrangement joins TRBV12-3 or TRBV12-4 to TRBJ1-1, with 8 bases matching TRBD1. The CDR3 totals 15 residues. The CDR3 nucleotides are TGTGCCAGCAGGTTAGCCGGGACAGGAAACACTGAAGCTTTCTTT. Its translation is CASRLAGTGNTEAFF.

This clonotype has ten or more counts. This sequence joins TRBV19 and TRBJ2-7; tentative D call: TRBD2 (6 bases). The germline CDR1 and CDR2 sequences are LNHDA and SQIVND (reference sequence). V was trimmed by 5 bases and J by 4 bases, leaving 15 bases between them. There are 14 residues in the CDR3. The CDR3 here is CASSPEAGSYEQYF. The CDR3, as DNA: TGTGCCAGTAGTCCAGAGGCGGGATCGTACGAGCAGTACTTC.

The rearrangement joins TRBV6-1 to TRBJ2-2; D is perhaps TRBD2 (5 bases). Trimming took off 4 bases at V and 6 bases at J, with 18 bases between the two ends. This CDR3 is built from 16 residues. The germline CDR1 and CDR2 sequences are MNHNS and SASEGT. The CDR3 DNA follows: TGTGCCAGCAGTGCGCCGGCCGGGATCGGAGCCGGGGAGCTGTTTTTT. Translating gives CASSAPAGIGAGELFF.

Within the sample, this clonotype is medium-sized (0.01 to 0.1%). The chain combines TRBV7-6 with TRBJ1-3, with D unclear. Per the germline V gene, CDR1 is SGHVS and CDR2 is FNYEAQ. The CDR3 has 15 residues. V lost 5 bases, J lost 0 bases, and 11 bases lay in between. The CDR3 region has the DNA TGTGCCAGCAGCCCTCTCAACCCCTCTGGAAACACCATATATTTT. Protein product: CASSPLNPSGNTIYF.

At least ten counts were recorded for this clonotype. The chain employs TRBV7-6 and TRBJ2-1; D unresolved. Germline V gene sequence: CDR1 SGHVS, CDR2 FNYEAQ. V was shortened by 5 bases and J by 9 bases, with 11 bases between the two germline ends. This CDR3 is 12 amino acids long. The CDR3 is CASSPRSGEQFF. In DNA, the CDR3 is TGTGCCAGCAGCCCCCGATCGGGTGAGCAGTTCTTC.

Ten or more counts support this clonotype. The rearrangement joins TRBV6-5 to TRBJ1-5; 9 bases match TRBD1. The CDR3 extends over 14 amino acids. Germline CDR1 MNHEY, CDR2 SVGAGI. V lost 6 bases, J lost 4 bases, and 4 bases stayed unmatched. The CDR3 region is CASSPDRGNQPQHF. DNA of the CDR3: TGTGCCAGCAGCCCGGACAGGGGAAATCAGCCCCAGCATTTT.

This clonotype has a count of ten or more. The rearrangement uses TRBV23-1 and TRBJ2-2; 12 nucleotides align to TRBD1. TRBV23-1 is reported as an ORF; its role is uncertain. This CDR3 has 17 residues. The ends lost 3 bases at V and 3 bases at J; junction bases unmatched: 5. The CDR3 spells CASSQPGQGADTGELFF. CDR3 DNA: TGCGCCAGCAGTCAGCCGGGACAGGGGGCAGACACCGGGGAGCTGTTTTTT.

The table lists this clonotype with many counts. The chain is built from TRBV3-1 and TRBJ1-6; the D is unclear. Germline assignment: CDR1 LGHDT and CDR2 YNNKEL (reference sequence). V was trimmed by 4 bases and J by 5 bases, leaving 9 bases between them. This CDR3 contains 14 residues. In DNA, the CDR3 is TGTGCCAGCAGCCCCTCGGTTAATAATTCACCCCTCCACTTT. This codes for CASSPSVNNSPLHF.

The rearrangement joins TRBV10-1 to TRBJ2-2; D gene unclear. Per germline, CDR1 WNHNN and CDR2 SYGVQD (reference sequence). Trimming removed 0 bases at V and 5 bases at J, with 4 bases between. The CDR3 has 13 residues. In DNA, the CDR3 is TGCGCCAGCAGTGAGTCTGGAACCGGGGAGCTGTTTTTT. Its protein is CASSESGTGELFF.

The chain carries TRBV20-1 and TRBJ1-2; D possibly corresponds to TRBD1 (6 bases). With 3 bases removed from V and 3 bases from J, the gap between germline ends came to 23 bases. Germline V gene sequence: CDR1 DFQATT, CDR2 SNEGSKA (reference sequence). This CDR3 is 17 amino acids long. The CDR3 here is CSASTPINDRSYYGYTF. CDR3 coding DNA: TGCAGTGCTAGCACCCCCATTAACGACAGGAGCTACTATGGCTACACCTTC.

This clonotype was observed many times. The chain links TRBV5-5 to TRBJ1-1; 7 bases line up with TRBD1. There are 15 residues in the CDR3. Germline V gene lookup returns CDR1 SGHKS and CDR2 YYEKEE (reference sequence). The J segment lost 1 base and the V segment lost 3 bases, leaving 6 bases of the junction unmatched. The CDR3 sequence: CASSSRGGPNTEAFF. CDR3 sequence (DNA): TGTGCCAGCAGCTCCAGGGGGGGCCCGAACACTGAAGCTTTCTTT.

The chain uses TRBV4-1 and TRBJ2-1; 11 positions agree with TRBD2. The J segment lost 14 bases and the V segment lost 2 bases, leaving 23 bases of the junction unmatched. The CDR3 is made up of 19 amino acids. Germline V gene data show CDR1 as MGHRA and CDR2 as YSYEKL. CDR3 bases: TGCGCCAGCAGCCAATATCCCCCACCTTTTAGCGGGGGGGCGGTCTACGAGTTCTTC. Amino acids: CASSQYPPPFSGGAVYEFF.

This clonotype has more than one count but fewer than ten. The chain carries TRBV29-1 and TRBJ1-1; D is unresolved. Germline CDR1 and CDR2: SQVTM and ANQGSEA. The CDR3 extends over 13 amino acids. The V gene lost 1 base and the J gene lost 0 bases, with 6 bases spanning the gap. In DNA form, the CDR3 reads TGCAGCGTTGAAGTTGGAGTGAACACTGAAGCTTTCTTT. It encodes CSVEVGVNTEAFF. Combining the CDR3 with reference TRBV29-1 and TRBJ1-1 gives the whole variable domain SAVISQKPSRDICQRGTSLTIQCQVDSQVTMMFWYRQQPGQSLTLIATANQGSEATYESGFVIDKFPISRPNLTFSTLTVSNMSPEDSSIYLCSVEVGVNTEAFFGQGTRLTVV.

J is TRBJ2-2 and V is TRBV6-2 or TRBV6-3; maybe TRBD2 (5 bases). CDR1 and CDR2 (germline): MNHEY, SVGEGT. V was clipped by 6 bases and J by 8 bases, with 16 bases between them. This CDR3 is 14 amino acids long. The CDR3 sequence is CASSRSLDRGELFF. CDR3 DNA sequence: TGTGCCAGCAGCCGGTCACTAGATAGAGGGGAGCTGTTTTTT.

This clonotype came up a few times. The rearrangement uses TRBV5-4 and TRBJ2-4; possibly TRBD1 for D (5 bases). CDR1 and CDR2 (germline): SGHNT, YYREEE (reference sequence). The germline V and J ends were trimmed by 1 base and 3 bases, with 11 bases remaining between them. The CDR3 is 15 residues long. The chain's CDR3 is CASSLQGFDKNIQYF. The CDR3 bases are TGTGCCAGCAGCTTGCAGGGTTTCGACAAAAACATTCAGTACTTC.

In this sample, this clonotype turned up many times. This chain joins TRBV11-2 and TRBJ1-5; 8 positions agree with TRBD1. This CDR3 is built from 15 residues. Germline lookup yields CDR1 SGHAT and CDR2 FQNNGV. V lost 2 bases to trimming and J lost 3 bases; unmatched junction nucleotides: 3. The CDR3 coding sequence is TGTGCCAGCAGCTTATACAGGGGGGACAATCAGCCCCAGCATTTT. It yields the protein CASSLYRGDNQPQHF.

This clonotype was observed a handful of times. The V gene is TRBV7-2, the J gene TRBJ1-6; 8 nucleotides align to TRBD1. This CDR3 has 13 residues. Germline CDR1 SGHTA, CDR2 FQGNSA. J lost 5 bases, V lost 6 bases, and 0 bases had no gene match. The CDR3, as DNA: TGTGCCAGCAGGACAGGGGATAATTCACCCCTCCACTTT. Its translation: CASRTGDNSPLHF.

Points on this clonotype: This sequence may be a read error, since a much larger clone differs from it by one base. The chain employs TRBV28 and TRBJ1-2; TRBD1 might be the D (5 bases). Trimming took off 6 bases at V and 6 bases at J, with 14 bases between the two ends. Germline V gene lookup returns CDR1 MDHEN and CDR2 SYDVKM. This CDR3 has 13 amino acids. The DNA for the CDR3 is TGTGCCAGCAGCCCTTTGCCCAGGGATGGCTACACCTTC. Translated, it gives CASSPLPRDGYTF.

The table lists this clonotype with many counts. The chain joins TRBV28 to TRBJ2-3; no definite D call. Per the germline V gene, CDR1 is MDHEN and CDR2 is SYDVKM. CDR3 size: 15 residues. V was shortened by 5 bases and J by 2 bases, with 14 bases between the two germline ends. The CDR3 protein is CASSESRGNTDTQYF. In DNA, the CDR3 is TGTGCCAGCAGTGAGTCTCGAGGCAACACAGATACGCAGTATTTT.

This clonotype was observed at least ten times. The CDR3 DNA reads TGCAGCGTTCTAGGGGACACCAACACCGGGGAGCTGTTTTTT. It is translated as CSVLGDTNTGELFF. The chain has TRBV29-1 and TRBJ2-2, with D perhaps matching TRBD1 (6 bases). The CDR3 totals 14 residues. V was cut by 5 bases and J by 2 bases, with 12 bases left in between. CDR1 and CDR2 (germline): SQVTM, ANQGSEA.

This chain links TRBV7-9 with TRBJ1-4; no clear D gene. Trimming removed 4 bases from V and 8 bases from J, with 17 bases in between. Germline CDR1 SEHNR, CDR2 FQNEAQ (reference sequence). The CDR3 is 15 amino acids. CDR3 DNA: TGTGCCAGCAGCTCCTTAAGGGTCATACGGGAAAAACTGTTTTTT. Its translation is CASSSLRVIREKLFF. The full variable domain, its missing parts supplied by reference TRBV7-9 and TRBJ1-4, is DTGVSQNPRHKITKRGQNVTFRCDPISEHNRLYWYRQTLGQGPEFLTYFQNEAQLEKSRLLSDRFSAERPKGSFSTLEIQRTEQGDSAMYLCASSSLRVIREKLFFGSGTQLSVL.

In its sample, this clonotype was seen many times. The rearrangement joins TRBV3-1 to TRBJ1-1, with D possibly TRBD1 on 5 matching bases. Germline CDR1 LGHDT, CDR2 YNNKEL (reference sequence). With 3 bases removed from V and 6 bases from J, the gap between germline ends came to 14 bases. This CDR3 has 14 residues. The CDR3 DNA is TGTGCCAGCAGCCACGGGACTGTCGACGCTGAAGCTTTCTTT. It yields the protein CASSHGTVDAEAFF.

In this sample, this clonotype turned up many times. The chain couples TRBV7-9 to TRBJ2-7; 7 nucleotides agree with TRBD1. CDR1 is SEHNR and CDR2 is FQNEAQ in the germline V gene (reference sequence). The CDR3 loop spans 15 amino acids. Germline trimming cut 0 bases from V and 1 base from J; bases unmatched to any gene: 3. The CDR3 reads CASSLAQGLSYEQYF. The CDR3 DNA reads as TGTGCCAGCAGCTTAGCACAGGGGTTGTCCTACGAGCAGTACTTC.

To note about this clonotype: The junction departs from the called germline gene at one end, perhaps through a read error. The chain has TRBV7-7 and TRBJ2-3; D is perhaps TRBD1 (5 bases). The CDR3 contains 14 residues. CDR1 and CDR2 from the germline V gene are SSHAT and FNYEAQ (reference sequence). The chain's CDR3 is CASSFKGHTDTQYF. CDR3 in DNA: TGTGCTAGCAGCTTCAAGGGGCACACAGATACGCAGTATTTT.

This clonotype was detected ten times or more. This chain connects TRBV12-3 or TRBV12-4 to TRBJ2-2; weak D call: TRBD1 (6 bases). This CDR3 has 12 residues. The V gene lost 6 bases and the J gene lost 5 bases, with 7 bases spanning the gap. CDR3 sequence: CASSQGTGELFF. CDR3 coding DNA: TGTGCCAGCAGCCAGGGGACCGGGGAGCTGTTTTTT.